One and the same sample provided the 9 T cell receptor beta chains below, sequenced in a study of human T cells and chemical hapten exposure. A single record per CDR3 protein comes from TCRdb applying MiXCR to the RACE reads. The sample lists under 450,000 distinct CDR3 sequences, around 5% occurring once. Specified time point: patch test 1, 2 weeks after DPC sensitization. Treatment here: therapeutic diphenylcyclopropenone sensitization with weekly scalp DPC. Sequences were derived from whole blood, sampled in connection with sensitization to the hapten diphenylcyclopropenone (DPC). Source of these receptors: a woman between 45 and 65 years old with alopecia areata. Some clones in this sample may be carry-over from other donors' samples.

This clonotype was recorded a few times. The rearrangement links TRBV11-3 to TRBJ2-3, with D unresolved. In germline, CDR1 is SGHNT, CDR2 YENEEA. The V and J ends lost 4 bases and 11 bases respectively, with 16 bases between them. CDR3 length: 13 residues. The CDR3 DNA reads TGTGCCAGCAGCTCTACCCTATCTAACGGGCAGTATTTT. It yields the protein CASSSTLSNGQYF.

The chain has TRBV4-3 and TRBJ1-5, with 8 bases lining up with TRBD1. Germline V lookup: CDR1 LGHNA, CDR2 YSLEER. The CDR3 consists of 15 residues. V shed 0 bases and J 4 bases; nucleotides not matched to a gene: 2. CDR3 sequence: CASSQDYRGNQPQHF. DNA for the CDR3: TGCGCCAGCAGCCAAGATTACAGGGGGAATCAGCCCCAGCATTTT.

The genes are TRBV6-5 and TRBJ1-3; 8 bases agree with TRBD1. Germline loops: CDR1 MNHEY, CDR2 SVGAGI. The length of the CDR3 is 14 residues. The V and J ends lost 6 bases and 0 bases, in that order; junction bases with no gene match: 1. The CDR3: CASRQGVSGNTIYF. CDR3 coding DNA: TGTGCCAGCAGACAGGGGGTCTCTGGAAACACCATATATTTT.

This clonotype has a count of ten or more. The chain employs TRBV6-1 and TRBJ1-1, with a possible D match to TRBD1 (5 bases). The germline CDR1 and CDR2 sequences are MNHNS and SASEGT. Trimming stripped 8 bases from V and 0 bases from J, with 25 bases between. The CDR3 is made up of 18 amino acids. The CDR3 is CASSRGGAVILMNTEAFF. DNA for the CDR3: TGTGCCAGCTCCCGGGGCGGGGCCGTAATCCTCATGAACACTGAAGCTTTCTTT.

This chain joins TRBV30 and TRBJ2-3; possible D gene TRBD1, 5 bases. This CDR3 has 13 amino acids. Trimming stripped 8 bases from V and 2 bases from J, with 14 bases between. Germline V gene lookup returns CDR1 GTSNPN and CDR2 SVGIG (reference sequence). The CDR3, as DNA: TGTGCCGGGGCCCAATGGAACACAGATACGCAGTATTTT. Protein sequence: CAGAQWNTDTQYF.

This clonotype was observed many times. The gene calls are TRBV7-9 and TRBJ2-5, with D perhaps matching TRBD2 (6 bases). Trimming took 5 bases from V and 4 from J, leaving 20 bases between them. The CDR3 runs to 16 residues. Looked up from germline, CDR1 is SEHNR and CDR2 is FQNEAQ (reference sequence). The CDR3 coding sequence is TGTGCCAGCAGCGACGCCTTCAAAGGGAGGCGAGAGACCCAGTACTTC. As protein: CASSDAFKGRRETQYF.

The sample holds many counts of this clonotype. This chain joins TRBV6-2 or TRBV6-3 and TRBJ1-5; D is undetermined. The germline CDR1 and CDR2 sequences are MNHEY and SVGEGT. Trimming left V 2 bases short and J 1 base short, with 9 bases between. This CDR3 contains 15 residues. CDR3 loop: CASSYVSSSNQPQHF. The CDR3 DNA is TGTGCCAGCAGTTACGTAAGTTCCAGCAATCAGCCCCAGCATTTT.

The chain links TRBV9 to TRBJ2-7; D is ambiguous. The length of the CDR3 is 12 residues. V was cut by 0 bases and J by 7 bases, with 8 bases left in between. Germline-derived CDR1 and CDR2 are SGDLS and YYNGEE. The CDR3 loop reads CASSVGNGEQYF. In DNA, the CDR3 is TGTGCCAGCAGCGTAGGGAACGGGGAGCAGTACTTC.

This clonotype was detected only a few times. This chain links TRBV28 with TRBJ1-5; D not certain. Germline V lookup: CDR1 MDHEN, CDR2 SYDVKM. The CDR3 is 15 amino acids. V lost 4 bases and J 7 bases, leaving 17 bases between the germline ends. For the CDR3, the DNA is TGTGCCAGCAGTTCCGGGTCCCTCGGGCGACAGCCCCAGCATTTT. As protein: CASSSGSLGRQPQHF. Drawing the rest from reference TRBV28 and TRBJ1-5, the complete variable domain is DVKVTQSSRYLVKRTGEKVFLECVQDMDHENMFWYRQDPGLGLRLIYFSYDVKMKEKGDIPEGYSVSREKKERFSLILESASTNQTSMYLCASSSGSLGRQPQHFGDGTRLSIL.